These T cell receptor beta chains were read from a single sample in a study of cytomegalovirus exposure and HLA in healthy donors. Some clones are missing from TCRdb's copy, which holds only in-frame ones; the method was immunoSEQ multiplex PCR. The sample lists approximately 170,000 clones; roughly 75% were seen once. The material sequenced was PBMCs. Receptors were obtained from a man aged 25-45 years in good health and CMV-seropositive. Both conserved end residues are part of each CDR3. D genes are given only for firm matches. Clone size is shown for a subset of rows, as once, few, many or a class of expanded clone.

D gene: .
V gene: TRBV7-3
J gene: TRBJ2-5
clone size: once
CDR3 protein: CASSLAGFQETQYF
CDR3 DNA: TGTGCCAGCAGCCTGGCGGGGTTCCAAGAGACCCAGTACTTC

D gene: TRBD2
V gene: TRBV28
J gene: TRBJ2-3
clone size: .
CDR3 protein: CASSFPLAGGTDTQYF
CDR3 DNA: TGTGCCAGCAGTTTCCCCCTAGCGGGGGGCACAGATACGCAGTATTTT

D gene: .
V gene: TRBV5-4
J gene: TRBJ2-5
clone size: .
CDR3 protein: CASSASRDQETQYF
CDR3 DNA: TGTGCCAGCAGCGCCTCGCGAGACCAAGAGACCCAGTACTTC

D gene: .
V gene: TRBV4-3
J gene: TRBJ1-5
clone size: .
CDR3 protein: CASSQNPDTGGPQHF
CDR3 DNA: TGCGCCAGCAGCCAAAACCCGGACACCGGCGGGCCCCAGCATTTT

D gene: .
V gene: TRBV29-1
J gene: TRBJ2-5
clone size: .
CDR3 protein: CSAILYQEAQYF
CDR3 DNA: TGCAGCGCAATACTGTACCAAGAGGCCCAGTACTTC

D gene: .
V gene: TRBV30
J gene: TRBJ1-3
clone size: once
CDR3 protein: CAWHEGSAGNTIYF
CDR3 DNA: TGTGCCTGGCACGAGGGCTCAGCGGGAAACACCATATATTTT

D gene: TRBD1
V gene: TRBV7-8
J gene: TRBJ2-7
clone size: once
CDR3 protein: CASSFQGASSYEQYF
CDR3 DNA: TGTGCCAGCAGCTTCCAGGGGGCTTCCTCCTACGAGCAGTACTTC

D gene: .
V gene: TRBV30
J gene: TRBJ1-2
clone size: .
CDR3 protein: CAWSVGGGRPSYTF
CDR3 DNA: TGTGCCTGGAGTGTAGGTGGAGGTAGACCAAGCTACACCTTC

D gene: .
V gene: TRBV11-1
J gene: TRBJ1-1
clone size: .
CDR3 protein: CASSWGDGGTEAFF
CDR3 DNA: TGTGCCAGCAGCTGGGGGGACGGCGGCACTGAAGCTTTCTTT

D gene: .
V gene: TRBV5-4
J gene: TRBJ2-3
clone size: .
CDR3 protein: CASSPGRGSTDTQYF
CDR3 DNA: TGTGCCAGCAGCCCGGGTCGGGGGAGCACAGATACGCAGTATTTT

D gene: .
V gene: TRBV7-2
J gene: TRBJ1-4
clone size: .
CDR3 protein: CASSPPGRGDNEKLFF
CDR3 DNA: TGTGCCAGCAGCCCTCCCGGCCGGGGGGATAATGAAAAACTGTTTTTT

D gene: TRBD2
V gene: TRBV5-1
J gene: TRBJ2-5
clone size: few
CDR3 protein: CASSLAFSGGRETQYF
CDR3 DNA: TGCGCCAGCAGCTTGGCGTTCAGCGGGGGCCGGGAGACCCAGTACTTC

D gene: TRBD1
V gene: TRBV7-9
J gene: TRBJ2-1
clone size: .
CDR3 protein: CASSQEVGQGSNEQFF
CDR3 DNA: TGTGCCAGCAGCCAGGAGGTCGGACAGGGATCCAATGAGCAGTTCTTC

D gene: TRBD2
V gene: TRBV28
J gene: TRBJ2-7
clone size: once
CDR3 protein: CASIGGGYEQYF
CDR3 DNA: TGTGCCAGCATCGGGGGGGGGTACGAGCAGTACTTC

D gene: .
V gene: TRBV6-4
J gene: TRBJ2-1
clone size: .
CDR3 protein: CASSDSSVGSRGEQFF
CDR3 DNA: TGTGCCAGCAGTGACTCAAGCGTGGGTTCCAGGGGTGAGCAGTTCTTC

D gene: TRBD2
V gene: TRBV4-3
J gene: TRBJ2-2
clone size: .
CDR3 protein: CASSLRTSGPNTGELFF
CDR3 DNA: TGCGCCAGCAGCCTAAGGACTAGCGGGCCGAACACCGGGGAGCTGTTTTTT

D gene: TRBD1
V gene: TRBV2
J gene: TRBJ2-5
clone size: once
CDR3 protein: CASSETGKETQYF
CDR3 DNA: TGTGCCAGCAGCGAGACAGGGAAAGAGACCCAGTACTTC

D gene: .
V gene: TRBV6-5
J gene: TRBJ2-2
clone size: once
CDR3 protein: CASTYGENTGELFF
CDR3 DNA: TGTGCCAGCACCTACGGGGAGAACACCGGGGAGCTGTTTTTT

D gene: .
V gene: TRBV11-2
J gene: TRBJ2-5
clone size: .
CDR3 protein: CASSLRGGLETQYF
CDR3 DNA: TGTGCCAGCAGCTTACGGGGAGGCCTAGAGACCCAGTACTTC

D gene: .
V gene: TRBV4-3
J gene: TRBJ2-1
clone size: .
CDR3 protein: CASSQPGNEQFF
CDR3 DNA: TGCGCCAGCAGCCAACCGGGGAATGAGCAGTTCTTC

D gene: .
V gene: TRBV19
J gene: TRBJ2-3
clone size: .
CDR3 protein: CASSIRGKGYTDTQYF
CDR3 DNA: TGTGCCAGTAGTATAAGGGGAAAAGGGTACACAGATACGCAGTATTTT

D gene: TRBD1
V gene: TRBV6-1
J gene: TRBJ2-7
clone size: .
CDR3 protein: CASSGRQGPLAEQYF
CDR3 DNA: TGTGCCAGCAGTGGAAGACAGGGCCCCTTAGCCGAGCAGTACTTC

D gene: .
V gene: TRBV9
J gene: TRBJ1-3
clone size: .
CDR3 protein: CASSDRAGSGNTIYF
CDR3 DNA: TGTGCCAGCAGCGATAGGGCGGGCTCTGGAAACACCATATATTTT

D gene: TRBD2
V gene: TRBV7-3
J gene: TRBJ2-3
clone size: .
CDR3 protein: CASSLTSLAGRTDTQYF
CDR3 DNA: TGTGCCAGCAGCTTAACAAGCCTAGCGGGGCGCACAGATACGCAGTATTTT

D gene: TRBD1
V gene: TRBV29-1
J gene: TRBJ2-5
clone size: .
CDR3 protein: CSGRGADREIPETQYF
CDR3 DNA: TGCAGCGGTCGAGGGGCGGACAGGGAGATCCCAGAGACCCAGTACTTC

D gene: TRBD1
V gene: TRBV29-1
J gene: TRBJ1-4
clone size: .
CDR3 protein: CSAQGQGGVGKLFF
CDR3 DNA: TGCAGCGCTCAAGGACAGGGTGGGGTAGGGAAACTGTTTTTT

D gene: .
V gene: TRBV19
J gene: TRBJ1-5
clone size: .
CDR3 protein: CASSPVSNQPQHF
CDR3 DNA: TGTGCCAGTAGTCCGGTCTCCAATCAGCCCCAGCATTTT

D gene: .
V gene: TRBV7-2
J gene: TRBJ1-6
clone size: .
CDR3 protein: CASSYQSGASGNSPLHF
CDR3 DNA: TGTGCCAGCAGCTACCAGTCAGGGGCTTCGGGTAATTCACCCCTCCACTTT

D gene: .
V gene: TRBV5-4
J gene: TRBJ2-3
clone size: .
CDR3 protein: CASSSGQTDTQYF
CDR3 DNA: TGTGCCAGCAGCTCAGGACAGACAGATACGCAGTATTTT

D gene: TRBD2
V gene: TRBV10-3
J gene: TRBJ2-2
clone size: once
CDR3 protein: CAAGGPTNTGELFF
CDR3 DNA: TGTGCGGCGGGGGGGCCGACGAACACCGGGGAGCTGTTTTTT